Following are 10 T cell receptor beta chains from one sample sequenced in a study of T cells in women clearing cervical HPV infection. Libraries were prepared by immunoSEQ multiplex PCR; TCRdb keeps only in-frame clonotypes and omits some of them. Its table records tens of thousands of clones. The sequenced sample was blood buffy coat. The receptors stem from a woman between 18 and 75 years old with a cervical HPV16 infection that either progressed to CIN3+ or cleared (not recorded which).

Points on this clone: The read ends 3 residues before the CDR3 terminus; that terminus is restored from the germline J gene. J is TRBJ2-3 and V is TRBV10-3; 7 positions match TRBD2. The CDR3 runs to 12 residues. The trim removed 11 bases at V and 6 bases at J, leaving 8 bases unmatched. CDR1 is ENHRY, CDR2 SYGVKD, per germline. The CDR3 is CALGGAGDTQYF. CDR3 bases read: TGTGCCTTGGGTGGAGCGGGGGATACG.

To note about this clone: Coverage ceases 3 residues before the CDR3 finishes, and the germline J gene fills in the end. This chain links TRBV7-9 with TRBJ1-2; D is ambiguous. The CDR3 is 11 residues long. Per germline, CDR1 SEHNR and CDR2 FQNEAQ (reference sequence). The covered CDR3 bases are TGTGCCAGCAGCTCCCTCTACGAC. Its protein product is CASSSLYD. The complete CDR3 reads CASSSLYDYTF. The full variable domain, in which reference TRBV7-9 and TRBJ1-2 provide the parts outside the CDR3, is DTGVSQNPRHKITKRGQNVTFRCDPISEHNRLYWYRQTLGQGPEFLTYFQNEAQLEKSRLLSDRFSAERPKGSFSTLEIQRTEQGDSAMYLCASSSLYDYTFGSGTRLTVV.

To note about this clone: From the germline J gene comes the end of the CDR3, since the read stops 3 residues before it. The chain carries TRBV7-2 and TRBJ2-2; TRBD1 might be the D (6 bases). Trimming removed 4 bases from V and 2 bases from J, with 11 bases in between. Germline assignment: CDR1 SGHTA and CDR2 FQGNSA. The CDR3 contains 15 residues. The sequenced part of the CDR3 DNA is TGTGCCAGCAGCTCTCGGACAGAAAACACCGGGGAG. Protein sequence: CASSSRTENTGE. The whole CDR3 region reads CASSSRTENTGELFF.

About this clone: The read terminates 3 residues before the CDR3 end, so the remaining end is supplied by the germline J gene. The chain couples TRBV5-4 to TRBJ1-2; 12 bases are shared with TRBD1. CDR3 length equals 14 residues. Germline loops: CDR1 SGHNT, CDR2 YYREEE (reference sequence). Here the CDR3 reads CASSPGQGAHGYTF. Partial CDR3 DNA: TGTGCCAGCAGCCCGGGACAGGGGGCGCACGGC.

Remarks on this clone: The read terminates 3 residues before the CDR3 end, so the remaining end is supplied by the germline J gene. The chain uses TRBV18 and TRBJ1-5; D perhaps matches TRBD1 (5 bases). Trimming took 3 bases from V and 3 from J, leaving 9 bases between them. Germline CDR1 reads KGHSH; CDR2 reads LQKENI. CDR3 length: 14 residues. The CDR3 bases that were read are TGTGCCAGCTCACCCAGGGTTGACAATCAGCCC. It yields the protein CASSPRVDNQP. The whole CDR3 sequence is CASSPRVDNQPQHF. The full variable domain, in which reference TRBV18 and TRBJ1-5 provide the parts outside the CDR3, is NAGVMQNPRHLVRRRGQEARLRCSPMKGHSHVYWYRQLPEEGLKFMVYLQKENIIDESGMPKERFSAEFPKEGPSILRIQQVVRGDSAAYFCASSPRVDNQPQHFGDGTRLSIL.

About this clone itself: The read terminates 3 residues before the CDR3 end, so the remaining end is supplied by the germline J gene. The V gene is TRBV2, the J gene TRBJ1-4; D not resolved. This CDR3 comprises 14 residues. Per the germline V gene, CDR1 is SNHLY and CDR2 is FYNNEI. The part of the CDR3 DNA that was read is TGTGCCAGCAGTGACGAACTGTCAAATTCACCA. It specifies CASSDELSNSP. The whole CDR3 reads CASSDELSNSPLFF.

For this clone: Coverage ceases 3 residues before the CDR3 finishes, and the germline J gene fills in the end. V and J are TRBV19 and TRBJ2-2, with 9 nucleotides matching TRBD1. V was clipped by 3 bases and J by 6 bases; unmatched bases: 2. The germline V gene has CDR1 LNHDA and CDR2 SQIVND (reference sequence). CDR3 size: 14 residues. The CDR3: CASSMGQGAGELFF. The sequenced CDR3 bases are TGTGCCAGTAGTATGGGACAGGGTGCCGGGGAG. Complete variable domain (other parts from reference TRBV19 and TRBJ2-2): DGGITQSPKYLFRKEGQNVTLSCEQNLNHDAMYWYRQDPGQGLRLIYYSQIVNDFQKGDIAEGYSVSREKKESFPLTVTSAQKNPTAFYLCASSMGQGAGELFFGEGSRLTVL.

A note on this clone: The CDR3 end lies 3 residues beyond the end of the read and is filled in from the germline J gene. This rearrangement joins TRBV2 to TRBJ1-5; D remains ambiguous. The germline gives CDR1 SNHLY, CDR2 FYNNEI. V was trimmed by 2 bases and J by 6 bases, leaving 11 bases between them. The CDR3 extends over 14 amino acids. CDR3 DNA, as far as it was read: TGTGCCAGCAGTGAACCGGGTGTGGTTCAGCCC. Amino acids: CASSEPGVVQP. The whole CDR3 protein is CASSEPGVVQPQHF.

About this clone: The read ends 3 residues early relative to the CDR3; the germline J gene fills the gap. The chain is built from TRBV2 and TRBJ1-4; D perhaps matches TRBD1 (5 bases). V lost 8 bases and J 0 bases, leaving 10 bases between the germline ends. CDR1 is SNHLY and CDR2 is FYNNEI in the germline V gene. The CDR3 extends over 14 amino acids. CDR3 bases read: TGTGCCAGCGACATGACAGCAACTAATGAAAAA. This gives the protein CASDMTATNEK. The CDR3, in full, reads CASDMTATNEKLFF.

With regard to this clone: The CDR3 goes on 3 residues after the read ends, and that part is filled in from the germline J gene. J is TRBJ1-3 and V is TRBV10-3; D not resolved. Germline loops: CDR1 ENHRY, CDR2 SYGVKD. V was clipped by 6 bases and J by 3 bases, with 9 bases between them. The CDR3 loop spans 13 amino acids. This chain's CDR3 is CAISLAGGNTIYF. The CDR3 bases that were read are TGTGCCATCAGCCTGGCGGGTGGAAACACC.